This passage covers 9 T cell receptor beta chains from one sample sequenced in a study of shared clonotypes between healthy human individuals. Sequencing was performed with immunoSEQ multiplex PCR; in TCRdb, only in-frame clones are kept and a portion is missing. The sample records over a million clones, roughly 96% being singletons. The sequenced material came from naive CD4+ T cells sorted from blood. Described subset: CD45RA+ positively selected. The receptors come from a man aged 25-40 years in good health.

As concerns this clone: At one of its ends the junction is not consistent with the germline gene, which may arise from a read error. This sample also contains other DNA sequences that code for the same CDR3. The chain couples TRBV9 to TRBJ2-7; TRBD2 matches 9 bases. This CDR3 contains 15 residues. CDR1 and CDR2 from the germline V gene are SGDLS and YYNGEE. The CDR3 DNA sequence: TGTGCCAGCAGCGCCACGGGACTAGCCCCCTATGAGCAGTACTTC. This translates into CASSATGLAPYEQYF.

V and J are TRBV7-7 and TRBJ2-3; D remains ambiguous. The CDR3 runs 18 residues. The V gene's germline CDR1 is SSHAT and CDR2 FNYEAQ (reference sequence). V dropped 0 bases and J dropped 0 bases, with 16 bases sitting between them. CDR3 sequence (DNA): TGTGCCAGCAGCTTAGCTCCGCAAGGCCCCGGCAGCACAGATACGCAGTATTTT. Protein: CASSLAPQGPGSTDTQYF.

The genes are TRBV29-1 and TRBJ2-7; unclear D gene. V lost 3 bases and J 0 bases, leaving 12 bases between the germline ends. The CDR3 spans 14 residues. The germline gives CDR1 SQVTM, CDR2 ANQGSEA. The CDR3 coding sequence is TGCAGCGTTGATCGAGGAAAGGGCTCCTACGAGCAGTACTTC. It codes for CSVDRGKGSYEQYF.

The chain's CDR3 is CASSYGLTGPGNEQFF. The DNA of the CDR3 is TGTGCCAGCAGTTACGGGTTGACAGGGCCTGGCAATGAGCAGTTCTTC. The chain has TRBV6-6 and TRBJ2-1; TRBD1 matches at 7 bases. With V trimmed by 2 bases and J by 6 bases, 10 bases remained unmatched. From germline, CDR1 is MNHNY and CDR2 SVGAGI (reference sequence). The CDR3 spans 16 residues.

V usage is TRBV11-2 and J usage is TRBJ1-4, with D possibly matching TRBD1 (6 bases). CDR1 and CDR2 (germline): SGHAT, FQNNGV. The CDR3 length is 17 residues. V lost 1 base, J lost 5 bases, and 17 bases lay in between. CDR3 sequence (DNA): TGTGCCAGCAGCTTAGTCCCCCCAGGGGCGAAAAATGAAAAACTGTTTTTT. Amino acids: CASSLVPPGAKNEKLFF.

The chain links TRBV7-2 to TRBJ2-7; 8 bases line up with TRBD1. V trimming: 5 bases; J trimming: 5 bases; junction bases outside the gene matches: 8. Germline V gene sequence: CDR1 SGHTA, CDR2 FQGNSA. The CDR3 spans 14 residues. For the CDR3, the DNA is TGTGCCAGCAGCCCCGGACAGGGTGTCCACGAGCAGTACTTC. It yields the protein CASSPGQGVHEQYF.

The chain couples TRBV29-1 to TRBJ2-1; D assignment may be TRBD1 or TRBD2 (5 bases each). CDR3 length equals 13 residues. Trimming stripped 6 bases from V and 10 bases from J, with 19 bases between. Germline loops: CDR1 SQVTM, CDR2 ANQGSEA. CDR3 DNA: TGCAGCGTAGAGGGGACGGTCGCGAGGGAGCAGTTCTTC. Translating gives CSVEGTVAREQFF.

The V gene is TRBV30, the J gene TRBJ2-7; D might be TRBD2 (6 bases). V was clipped by 7 bases and J by 2 bases, with 15 bases between them. Germline V CDR1 and CDR2: GTSNPN, SVGIG (reference sequence). The CDR3 has 13 residues. As DNA, the CDR3 is TGTGCCTCACAGAGGGACTTCGCCTACGAGCAGTACTTC. Protein product: CASQRDFAYEQYF.

This chain links TRBV5-1 with TRBJ1-4, with D tentatively TRBD1 (5 bases). CDR1 SGHRS and CDR2 YFSETQ come from the germline V gene. The V end lost 0 bases, the J end lost 7 bases, and 13 bases lay between the germline ends. CDR3 size: 15 residues. CDR3 residues: CASSLAGGFIEKLFF. CDR3 nucleotide sequence: TGCGCCAGCAGCTTGGCCGGGGGGTTTATTGAAAAACTGTTTTTT.